Below are 19 T cell receptor beta chains sequenced from a single sample in a study of post-analysis software for immune sequencing data. No antigen has been identified for these receptors. Unique molecular identifiers were present in the TCR beta cDNA libraries. MiXCR, applied by TCRdb to the PCR reads, yields one record per CDR3 protein. This sample has over 700,000 distinct CDR3 sequences; 30% occur once, and the top ten carry around 0.55%. Findings and caveats of the study: Five or six TRBV segments were significantly more frequent in patients than in controls. TRBV5-6, TRBV5-1 and TRBV20-1 were among these segments.

Sequenced: blood. These receptor sequences come from a girl aged 5 to 17 with multiple sclerosis.

The rearrangement joins TRBV7-9 to TRBJ2-7; perhaps TRBD1 as D (5 bases). The CDR3 contains 14 residues. Germline V gene sequence: CDR1 SEHNR, CDR2 FQNEAQ (reference sequence). V shed 3 bases and J shed 5 bases, with 14 bases lying between them. The CDR3 DNA sequence: TGTGCCAGCAGCTTTGGGCAGGGCGGCGACGAGCAGTACTTC. Translation gives CASSFGQGGDEQYF.

V is TRBV5-1 and J is TRBJ2-3; TRBD1 is a possible D gene (6 bases). The length of the CDR3 is 14 residues. V lost 3 bases and J lost 2, with 10 bases in between. Germline V lookup: CDR1 SGHRS, CDR2 YFSETQ. The CDR3 DNA follows: TGCGCCAGCAGCTCACAGGGTCCCACAGATACGCAGTATTTT. Translating gives CASSSQGPTDTQYF.

The chain recombines TRBV10-3 with TRBJ2-1, with 12 positions matching TRBD2. The junction had 9 bases not matched to a gene; V was cut back by 10 bases and J by 8 bases. Germline V gene sequence: CDR1 ENHRY, CDR2 SYGVKD. The CDR3 runs 14 residues. CDR3 in amino acids: CASQTSGSGDEQFF. CDR3 DNA sequence: TGTGCCAGTCAGACTAGCGGGAGCGGCGATGAGCAGTTCTTC.

The genes are TRBV7-2 and TRBJ2-1; 8 bases match TRBD2. Germline assignment: CDR1 SGHTA and CDR2 FQGNSA. The CDR3 is 13 amino acids. The J segment lost 8 bases and the V segment lost 5 bases, leaving 5 bases of the junction unmatched. The chain's CDR3 is CASSTRTSHEQFF. In DNA form, the CDR3 reads TGTGCCAGCAGCACCCGGACTAGCCATGAGCAGTTCTTC. Full variable domain (rest looked up from reference TRBV7-2 and TRBJ2-1): GAGVSQSPSNKVTEKGKDVELRCDPISGHTALYWYRQSLGQGLEFLIYFQGNSAPDKSGLPSDRFSAERTGGSVSTLTIQRTQQEDSAVYLCASSTRTSHEQFFGPGTRLTVL.

This clonotype has ten or more counts. This chain joins TRBV3-1 and TRBJ2-5, with D unclear. In germline, CDR1 is LGHDT, CDR2 YNNKEL (reference sequence). The CDR3 runs to 14 residues. Trimming left V 2 bases short and J 8 bases short, with 15 bases between. DNA of the CDR3: TGTGCCAGCAGCCAAACTCAGACGCAGGACACCCAGTACTTC. It codes for CASSQTQTQDTQYF.

This clonotype turned up a few times. The chain employs TRBV7-9 and TRBJ1-1, with D tentatively TRBD1 (6 bases). Looked up from germline, CDR1 is SEHNR and CDR2 is FQNEAQ (reference sequence). V shed 5 bases and J shed 7 bases, with 17 bases lying between them. This CDR3 contains 14 residues. The CDR3 nucleotides are TGTGCCAGCAGCGGGGGGGGCGGTTTCGGTGAAGCTTTCTTT. Protein product: CASSGGGGFGEAFF.

This clonotype was recorded a few times. V usage is TRBV4-1 and J usage is TRBJ1-1, with D possibly TRBD1 on 5 matching bases. The germline V gene encodes CDR1 MGHRA and CDR2 YSYEKL. The CDR3 is 16 amino acids. V lost 8 bases and J 2 bases, leaving 21 bases between the germline ends. CDR3 sequence (DNA): TGCGCCAGCGGGGGATTTACTCTCACCAAAAACACTGAAGCTTTCTTT. Residues: CASGGFTLTKNTEAFF.

This clonotype has just a few counts. The chain employs TRBV27 and TRBJ1-2; 9 nucleotides align to TRBD1. Germline assignment: CDR1 MNHEY and CDR2 SMNVEV (reference sequence). V shed 10 bases, J shed 6 bases, and the junction held 3 bases outside the gene matches. The CDR3 loop spans 11 amino acids. CDR3 in amino acids: CATGTGHGYTF. Written as DNA, the CDR3 is TGTGCCACCGGGACAGGGCATGGCTACACCTTC.

Only one count was recorded for this clonotype. This chain connects TRBV20-1 to TRBJ1-1; perhaps TRBD1 as D (5 bases). Per germline, CDR1 DFQATT and CDR2 SNEGSKA (reference sequence). V was cut by 5 bases and J by 4 bases, with 14 bases left in between. CDR3 length: 13 residues. The CDR3 bases are TGCAGTGCTCCCAGGGCGGAGACCACTGAAGCTTTCTTT. Protein product: CSAPRAETTEAFF.

This chain uses TRBV3-1 with TRBJ1-1; possible D gene TRBD1, 5 bases. There are 16 residues in the CDR3. CDR1 is LGHDT and CDR2 is YNNKEL in the germline V gene (reference sequence). Trimming pared 1 base from V and 5 bases from J, leaving 17 bases between. The CDR3 DNA reads TGTGCCAGCAGCCAAGCCCTCCCTCAGGGTAGAACTGAAGCTTTCTTT. This codes for CASSQALPQGRTEAFF.

The DNA for the CDR3 is TGTGCCAGCAGCTCCGGGACAGGGAAAGAGACCCAGTACTTC. It translates to CASSSGTGKETQYF. J is TRBJ2-5 and V is TRBV7-2; 9 nucleotides match TRBD1. Germline-derived CDR1 and CDR2 are SGHTA and FQGNSA. V was clipped by 4 bases and J by 3 bases; unmatched bases: 3. The CDR3 is 14 residues long.

The V and J genes are TRBV2 and TRBJ2-5; 7 positions match TRBD1. Germline trimming cut 3 bases from V and 7 bases from J; bases unmatched to any gene: 14. The CDR3 sequence is 16 residues long. The germline CDR1 and CDR2 sequences are SNHLY and FYNNEI. The CDR3 loop reads CASSEGFGDSVGTQYF. CDR3 DNA: TGTGCCAGCAGTGAGGGCTTCGGGGACAGTGTGGGGACCCAGTACTTC. Drawing the rest from reference TRBV2 and TRBJ2-5, the complete variable domain is EPEVTQTPSHQVTQMGQEVILRCVPISNHLYFYWYRQILGQKVEFLVSFYNNEISEKSEIFDDQFSVERPDGSNFTLKIRSTKLEDSAMYFCASSEGFGDSVGTQYFGPGTRLLVL.

In regard to this clonotype: A much more abundant neighbour one base away suggests this may be a read error. The CDR3 here is CSTRDKADTQYF. CDR3 bases: TGCAGTACTAGAGACAAGGCAGATACGCAGTATTTT. The V call is TRBV20-1, the J call TRBJ2-3, with D maybe TRBD2 (5 bases). Looked up from germline, CDR1 is DFQATT and CDR2 is SNEGSKA (reference sequence). The CDR3 contains 12 residues.

This clonotype was seen more than once but under ten times. J is TRBJ2-3 and V is TRBV3-1, with 7 bases lining up with TRBD2. Germline values: CDR1 LGHDT, CDR2 YNNKEL (reference sequence). V shed 2 bases, J shed 3 bases, and the junction held 2 bases outside the gene matches. The CDR3 length is 14 residues. The CDR3 nucleotides read TGTGCCAGCAGCCAAATGGGGGGGACAGATACGCAGTATTTT. It is translated as CASSQMGGTDTQYF.

The chain couples TRBV4-1 to TRBJ1-6; TRBD1 might be the D (6 bases). This CDR3 has 17 residues. In germline, CDR1 is MGHRA, CDR2 YSYEKL. Trimming stripped 4 bases from V and 6 bases from J, with 19 bases between. In nucleotides, the CDR3 is TGCGCCAGCAGCCTGGGGGCCGGGGGTTTTTCTAATTCACCCCTCCACTTT. Translation: CASSLGAGGFSNSPLHF.

This chain uses TRBV7-2 with TRBJ1-2; the match to TRBD1 covers 9 bases. After removal of 4 bases from V and 8 bases from J, the junction contained 8 bases not matched to a gene. The germline V gene encodes CDR1 SGHTA and CDR2 FQGNSA. The CDR3 contains 14 residues. The CDR3, as DNA: TGTGCCAGCAGCTCGGGACAGGGTAATGGCGGCTACACCTTC. This encodes CASSSGQGNGGYTF.

The chain joins TRBV7-2 to TRBJ2-5, with D uncertain. The CDR3 sequence is 14 residues long. Germline loops: CDR1 SGHTA, CDR2 FQGNSA. Trimming shortened V by 1 base and J by 2 bases, and 8 bases separated the two germline ends. The CDR3 coding sequence is TGTGCCAGCAGCTTAGAGATAGCTCAAGAGACCCAGTACTTC. This codes for CASSLEIAQETQYF.

The chain uses TRBV5-1 and TRBJ1-1; D perhaps matches TRBD1 (6 bases). The CDR3 runs 16 residues. Germline CDR1 is SGHRS and CDR2 is YFSETQ. V was clipped by 2 bases and J by 5 bases, with 19 bases between them. Here the CDR3 DNA reads TGCGCCAGCAGCTTTGGGTTCCACGGGACACTGACTGAAGCTTTCTTT. It is translated as CASSFGFHGTLTEAFF.

This chain joins TRBV5-1 and TRBJ2-7; the match to TRBD2 covers 9 bases. With V trimmed by 0 bases and J by 4 bases, 2 bases remained unmatched. This CDR3 spans 14 amino acids. Germline V gene sequence: CDR1 SGHRS, CDR2 YFSETQ. CDR3 sequence: CASSLGLAEYEQYF. The CDR3 DNA reads as TGCGCCAGCAGCTTGGGACTAGCGGAATACGAGCAGTACTTC.